This TCR beta chain is from a study of glioma-infiltrating T cells after dendritic cell vaccination. Study background: Glioblastoma patients came from Phase I and II dendritic cell vaccination trials.

About this clone: What it binds is unknown.

As for time point: after dendritic cell vaccination, including at tumor progression/relapse. Fresh-frozen tumor tissue and more than two years of survival data were available for all. General observations from the study: Higher pretreatment TIL content predicted longer progression-free time and survival.

The protocol was immunoSEQ multiplex PCR, while the TCRdb copy is restricted to in-frame clones and leaves out a portion. The sample shows about 50,000 clones, about 89% of them seen only once. Looked up from germline, CDR1 is MDHEN and CDR2 is SYDVKM. The CDR3 covers 17 residues. V was shortened by 3 bases and J by 2 bases, with 20 bases between the two germline ends. This clonotype was obtained from a human donor with glioblastoma. The chain links TRBV28 to TRBJ2-7; D might be TRBD2 (5 bases). Here the sequenced sample was blood, taken after dendritic cell vaccination. CDR3: CASSFPGTQPYPYEQYF. CDR3 sequence (DNA): TGTGCCAGCAGTTTTCCGGGAACTCAGCCCTACCCCTACGAGCAGTACTTC.